The rows below give T cell receptor beta chains drawn from one sample of a study of control samples from healthy donors and cancer patients. Profiled with immunoSEQ multiplex PCR; TCRdb holds only in-frame clones, not every one. The sample lists approximately 82,000 clones, over 75% occurring once. The sequencing sample was made of blood. These receptors originate from a man aged 45-65 years in good health. Each CDR3 is given with its conserved first and last residue. The order of the fields is D gene, J gene, V gene, clone size, CDR3 protein, CDR3 DNA. A D gene is named only where the DNA matches it firmly. Expanded clones are given a class, and other clones once, few, many or no size at all.

D gene: .; J gene: TRBJ2-7; V gene: TRBV30; clone size: .; CDR3 protein: CAWKWSDEQYF; CDR3 DNA: TGTGCCTGGAAATGGTCGGACGAGCAGTACTTC
D gene: TRBD1; J gene: TRBJ1-2; V gene: TRBV29-1; clone size: .; CDR3 protein: CSGTGNYGYTF; CDR3 DNA: TGCAGCGGGACAGGGAACTATGGCTACACCTTC
D gene: TRBD1; J gene: TRBJ1-6; V gene: TRBV2; clone size: .; CDR3 protein: CASNAEGQGNSPLHF; CDR3 DNA: TGTGCCAGCAATGCGGAAGGACAGGGAAATTCACCCCTCCACTTT
D gene: .; J gene: TRBJ2-2; V gene: TRBV9; clone size: .; CDR3 protein: CASSVGGENTGELFF; CDR3 DNA: TGTGCCAGCAGCGTAGGAGGGGAGAACACCGGGGAGCTGTTTTTT
D gene: TRBD1; J gene: TRBJ2-6; V gene: TRBV18; clone size: .; CDR3 protein: CASSPLTGGAAGANVLTF; CDR3 DNA: TGTGCCAGCTCACCACTGACAGGGGGCGCAGCTGGGGCCAACGTCCTGACTTTC
D gene: TRBD1; J gene: TRBJ1-2; V gene: TRBV4-1; clone size: .; CDR3 protein: CASRISPGTGENYGYTF; CDR3 DNA: TGCGCCAGCAGGATTTCTCCCGGGACAGGAGAAAACTATGGCTACACCTTC
D gene: .; J gene: TRBJ1-5; V gene: TRBV30; clone size: .; CDR3 protein: CAWSADSNQPQHF; CDR3 DNA: TGTGCCTGGAGTGCCGATAGCAATCAGCCCCAGCATTTT
D gene: .; J gene: TRBJ2-7; V gene: TRBV13; clone size: .; CDR3 protein: CASSLGRNEQYF; CDR3 DNA: TGTGCCAGCAGCTTAGGACGGAACGAGCAGTACTTC
D gene: TRBD1; J gene: TRBJ1-2; V gene: TRBV18; clone size: .; CDR3 protein: CASSPQEGAAANYGYTF; CDR3 DNA: TGTGCCAGCTCACCACAGGAGGGGGCGGCGGCTAACTATGGCTACACCTTC
D gene: .; J gene: TRBJ1-1; V gene: TRBV28; clone size: .; CDR3 protein: CASSLGQSNVATEAFF; CDR3 DNA: TGTGCCAGCAGTTTAGGACAGTCTAATGTGGCCACTGAAGCTTTCTTT
D gene: .; J gene: TRBJ1-4; V gene: TRBV5-1; clone size: few; CDR3 protein: CASSLSPPGDGEKLFF; CDR3 DNA: TGCGCCAGCAGCTTAAGCCCCCCAGGGGATGGCGAAAAACTGTTTTTT
D gene: .; J gene: TRBJ2-3; V gene: TRBV6-6; clone size: many; CDR3 protein: CASSYWAERTTDTQYF; CDR3 DNA: TGTGCCAGCAGTTACTGGGCAGAGCGGACCACAGATACGCAGTATTTT
D gene: TRBD2; J gene: TRBJ2-1; V gene: TRBV4-1; clone size: .; CDR3 protein: CASSHSSGAGNEQFF; CDR3 DNA: TGCGCCAGCAGCCACTCTAGCGGGGCAGGTAATGAGCAGTTCTTC
D gene: .; J gene: TRBJ2-3; V gene: TRBV3-1/TRBV3-2; clone size: .; CDR3 protein: CASSQVDRARQYF; CDR3 DNA: TGTGCCAGCAGCCAAGTCGATAGGGCCCGGCAGTATTTT
D gene: .; J gene: TRBJ2-1; V gene: TRBV28; clone size: .; CDR3 protein: CASSFGGGNEQFF; CDR3 DNA: TGTGCCAGCAGTTTCGGAGGGGGCAATGAGCAGTTCTTC
D gene: .; J gene: TRBJ1-2; V gene: TRBV9; clone size: .; CDR3 protein: CASSGRGSDYGYTF; CDR3 DNA: TGTGCCAGCAGCGGCAGGGGCTCTGACTATGGCTACACCTTC
D gene: .; J gene: TRBJ1-3; V gene: TRBV19; clone size: .; CDR3 protein: CASSLSRPSSGNTIYF; CDR3 DNA: TGTGCCAGTAGCCTGAGCAGGCCAAGCTCTGGAAACACCATATATTTT
D gene: TRBD1; J gene: TRBJ2-5; V gene: TRBV5-6; clone size: .; CDR3 protein: CASSPWDRQETQYF; CDR3 DNA: TGTGCCAGCAGCCCCTGGGACAGACAAGAGACCCAGTACTTC
D gene: .; J gene: TRBJ2-2; V gene: TRBV3-1/TRBV3-2; clone size: .; CDR3 protein: CASSQQVNTGELFF; CDR3 DNA: TGTGCCAGCAGCCAACAGGTGAACACCGGGGAGCTGTTTTTT
D gene: .; J gene: TRBJ1-3; V gene: TRBV28; clone size: .; CDR3 protein: CASSTLGGEGNTIYF; CDR3 DNA: TGTGCCAGCAGTACCCTAGGGGGGGAAGGAAACACCATATATTTT
D gene: .; J gene: TRBJ2-1; V gene: TRBV21-1; clone size: .; CDR3 protein: CASSKEASGANNEQFF; CDR3 DNA: TGTGCCAGCAGCAAGGAGGCTAGCGGGGCCAACAATGAGCAGTTCTTC
D gene: TRBD1; J gene: TRBJ1-6; V gene: TRBV19; clone size: .; CDR3 protein: CASSAPDRGHSPLHF; CDR3 DNA: TGTGCCAGTAGTGCCCCGGACAGGGGGCATTCACCCCTCCACTTT
D gene: TRBD2; J gene: TRBJ2-1; V gene: TRBV9; clone size: .; CDR3 protein: CASSPFSGGPVNEQFF; CDR3 DNA: TGTGCCAGCAGCCCATTTAGCGGGGGGCCGGTCAATGAGCAGTTCTTC
D gene: TRBD1; J gene: TRBJ1-2; V gene: TRBV5-1; clone size: .; CDR3 protein: CASSWGTGANYGYTF; CDR3 DNA: TGCGCCAGCAGCTGGGGGACAGGGGCGAACTATGGCTACACCTTC
D gene: TRBD2; J gene: TRBJ2-3; V gene: TRBV5-1; clone size: .; CDR3 protein: CASSFLAGGSTDTQYF; CDR3 DNA: TGCGCCAGCAGCTTCCTAGCGGGAGGAAGCACAGATACGCAGTATTTT
D gene: TRBD1; J gene: TRBJ1-5; V gene: TRBV6-1; clone size: .; CDR3 protein: CASSAWGQGPFDQPQHF; CDR3 DNA: TGTGCCAGCAGTGCATGGGGACAGGGACCCTTCGATCAGCCCCAGCATTTT
D gene: .; J gene: TRBJ1-2; V gene: TRBV6-4; clone size: .; CDR3 protein: CASSDRNYGYTF; CDR3 DNA: TGTGCCAGCAGTGACCGTAACTATGGCTACACCTTC
D gene: .; J gene: TRBJ1-3; V gene: TRBV25-1; clone size: .; CDR3 protein: CASSVGTTGNTIYF; CDR3 DNA: TGTGCCAGCAGTGTCGGGACCACTGGAAACACCATATATTTT
D gene: .; J gene: TRBJ2-2; V gene: TRBV29-1; clone size: .; CDR3 protein: CSVEAASANTGELFF; CDR3 DNA: TGCAGCGTTGAAGCAGCCAGCGCGAACACCGGGGAGCTGTTTTTT
D gene: TRBD1; J gene: TRBJ2-2; V gene: TRBV7-3; clone size: .; CDR3 protein: CASSTGVAGELFF; CDR3 DNA: TGTGCCAGCTCCACAGGGGTGGCCGGGGAGCTGTTTTTT
D gene: .; J gene: TRBJ1-5; V gene: TRBV6-2/TRBV6-3; clone size: .; CDR3 protein: CASSYLGTAGGNQPQHF; CDR3 DNA: TGTGCCAGCAGTTACCTTGGAACGGCAGGGGGCAATCAGCCCCAGCATTTT
D gene: .; J gene: TRBJ1-6; V gene: TRBV30; clone size: .; CDR3 protein: CAWSNKGLYSPLHF; CDR3 DNA: TGTGCCTGGAGTAATAAAGGACTTTATTCACCCCTCCACTTT
D gene: TRBD1; J gene: TRBJ1-5; V gene: TRBV6-2/TRBV6-3; clone size: .; CDR3 protein: CASSHRGHQPQHF; CDR3 DNA: TGTGCCAGCAGCCACAGGGGGCATCAGCCCCAGCATTTT
D gene: TRBD1; J gene: TRBJ1-6; V gene: TRBV4-3; clone size: .; CDR3 protein: CASSQGQTGWTSPLHF; CDR3 DNA: TGCGCCAGCAGCCAAGGGCAGACAGGGTGGACCTCACCCCTCCACTTT
D gene: TRBD2; J gene: TRBJ2-3; V gene: TRBV19; clone size: once; CDR3 protein: CASSPPSGGSTDTQYF; CDR3 DNA: TGTGCCAGTAGTCCCCCCTCGGGGGGGAGCACAGATACGCAGTATTTT
D gene: .; J gene: TRBJ2-3; V gene: TRBV24-1; clone size: .; CDR3 protein: CATSDLADGDTDTQYF; CDR3 DNA: TGTGCCACCAGTGATCTGGCGGACGGGGACACAGATACGCAGTATTTT
D gene: .; J gene: TRBJ2-7; V gene: TRBV6-1; clone size: .; CDR3 protein: CASSEAGALDEQYF; CDR3 DNA: TGTGCCAGCAGTGAAGCTGGGGCGCTGGACGAGCAGTACTTC
D gene: TRBD1; J gene: TRBJ1-2; V gene: TRBV19; clone size: .; CDR3 protein: CASSSQGANGYTF; CDR3 DNA: TGTGCCAGTTCCTCCCAGGGGGCTAATGGCTACACCTTC
D gene: .; J gene: TRBJ1-3; V gene: TRBV18; clone size: .; CDR3 protein: CASSPYRDENTIYF; CDR3 DNA: TGTGCCAGCTCACCATACAGGGATGAAAACACCATATATTTT
D gene: TRBD2; J gene: TRBJ2-2; V gene: TRBV11-2; clone size: .; CDR3 protein: CASSLVPSGRVDGELFF; CDR3 DNA: TGTGCCAGCAGCTTAGTCCCTAGCGGGAGAGTGGACGGGGAGCTGTTTTTT
D gene: .; J gene: TRBJ1-3; V gene: TRBV7-8; clone size: once; CDR3 protein: CASSLGASGTIYF; CDR3 DNA: TGTGCCAGCAGCTTAGGGGCCAGCGGAACCATATATTTT
D gene: TRBD1; J gene: TRBJ2-2; V gene: TRBV5-6; clone size: .; CDR3 protein: CASSTTGGPGELFF; CDR3 DNA: TGTGCCAGCAGCACTACAGGGGGCCCCGGGGAGCTGTTTTTT
D gene: .; J gene: TRBJ2-1; V gene: TRBV7-3; clone size: .; CDR3 protein: CASSLTQGSYNEQFF; CDR3 DNA: TGTGCCAGCAGCTTAACGCAGGGGTCCTACAATGAGCAGTTCTTC